This T cell receptor (beta chain) was sequenced in a study of T cells in Graves' hyperthyroidism and ophthalmopathy. Study context: Peripheral blood was drawn at first diagnosis, prior to all treatment. General study points: Most thyroid clonotypes expanded above 0.001 were also detected in blood.

This clonotype was recorded at least ten times. Its antigen remains unknown. A Clinical Activity Score of at least 3, a NOSPECS grade of at least 4 and a duration under 3 months were recorded in the ophthalmopathy patients. Patients having uncontrolled infection, another autoimmune disease, pregnancy or lactation were not included. The investigators amplified TCR beta CDR3 regions from RNA transcripts. The HTBI primer set drove a first-round RT-PCR of the TCR CDR3. MiXCR was run by TCRdb on the multiplex PCR reads, yielding one entry per CDR3 protein. The data contain over 500,000 distinct CDR3 sequences, 15% to 20% of them singletons. Germline loops: CDR1 DFQATT, CDR2 SNEGSKA (reference sequence). The CDR3 covers 14 residues. V dropped 0 bases and J dropped 2 bases, with 11 bases sitting between them.

Sequenced: blood. This receptor was taken from a woman aged 25 to 45 with Graves' ophthalmopathy. This chain links TRBV20-1 with TRBJ2-7; no clear D. The CDR3 spells CSARDSAYAYEQYF. In nucleotides, the CDR3 is TGCAGTGCTAGAGACTCTGCCTATGCCTACGAGCAGTACTTC.